Below, 15 T cell receptor beta chains from the same sample are listed, as sequenced in a study of T cell responses to AZD1222 COVID-19 vaccine. Using immunoSEQ multiplex PCR, the repertoire was profiled, and TCRdb retains in-frame clones only, with some absent. The repertoire holds around 63,000 clones, with less than 90% as singletons. This material consisted of peripheral blood, taken on day 0 of AZD1222 vaccination. These receptors originate from an adult in good health.

This chain joins TRBV27 and TRBJ2-7; the match to TRBD2 covers 8 bases. The CDR3 covers 16 residues. The germline V gene has CDR1 MNHEY and CDR2 SMNVEV (reference sequence). The ends lost 5 bases at V and 6 bases at J; junction bases unmatched: 15. CDR3 protein: CASSTQIAGRSSEQYF. CDR3 bases: TGTGCCAGCAGTACTCAGATAGCGGGACGGTCTAGCGAGCAGTACTTC.

The genes are TRBV9 and TRBJ2-7, with unresolved D. With 0 bases removed from V and 6 bases from J, the gap between germline ends came to 10 bases. The CDR3 spans 13 residues. The germline CDR1 and CDR2 sequences are SGDLS and YYNGEE. CDR3 in amino acids: CASSVAWGGEQYF. The CDR3 DNA reads TGTGCCAGCAGCGTAGCTTGGGGTGGCGAGCAGTACTTC. The complete variable domain, with remaining parts taken from reference TRBV9 and TRBJ2-7, reads DSGVTQTPKHLITATGQRVTLRCSPRSGDLSVYWYQQSLDQGLQFLIQYYNGEERAKGNILERFSAQQFPDLHSELNLSSLELGDSALYFCASSVAWGGEQYFGPGTRLTVT.

The rearrangement uses TRBV6-2 or TRBV6-3 and TRBJ2-1, with 9 bases aligning to TRBD2. From germline, CDR1 is MNHEY and CDR2 SVGEGT. J gave up 11 bases and V 2 bases, and 13 bases lay outside the gene matches. CDR3 length: 16 residues. CDR3 nucleotides: TGTGCCAGCAGTTACGACTCTGCAAGCGGGGGGCCGAAGCAGTTCTTC. As protein: CASSYDSASGGPKQFF.

This clone has only one observation. V and J are TRBV3-1 (or the pseudogene TRBV3-2) and TRBJ1-2, with D tentatively TRBD1 (5 bases). Germline loops: CDR1 LGHDT, CDR2 YNNKEL (reference sequence). V was clipped by 0 bases and J by 4 bases, with 12 bases between them. The CDR3 sequence is 15 residues long. The CDR3 protein is CASSQDSQGAYGYTF. The CDR3 DNA sequence: TGTGCCAGCAGCCAAGACTCCCAGGGTGCCTATGGCTACACCTTC.

The J gene is TRBJ2-5, the V gene TRBV7-9; 15 nucleotides line up with TRBD2. Germline trimming cut 5 bases from V and 4 bases from J; bases unmatched to any gene: 8. Germline CDR1 is SEHNR and CDR2 is FQNEAQ (reference sequence). This CDR3 contains 17 residues. Here the CDR3 DNA reads TGTGCCAGCAGCCCCGGGACTAGCGGGGGGCGGGGAGAGACCCAGTACTTC. Translated, it gives CASSPGTSGGRGETQYF.

The chain uses TRBV5-4 and TRBJ2-2; perhaps D is TRBD1 or TRBD2 (6 bases each). Germline CDR1 SGHNT, CDR2 YYREEE (reference sequence). Trimming left V 2 bases short and J 2 bases short, with 10 bases between. The CDR3 is made up of 15 amino acids. The CDR3 region has the DNA TGTGCCAGCAGCTTACAGGGACTTAACACCGGGGAGCTGTTTTTT. Protein: CASSLQGLNTGELFF. Using reference TRBV5-4 and TRBJ2-2 for the parts outside the CDR3, the full variable domain is ETGVTQSPTHLIKTRGQQVTLRCSSQSGHNTVSWYQQALGQGPQFIFQYYREEENGRGNFPPRFSGLQFPNYSSELNVNALELDDSALYLCASSLQGLNTGELFFGEGSRLTVL.

The chain combines TRBV6-5 with TRBJ2-6; weak D call: TRBD1 (5 bases). V shed 1 base and J shed 2 bases, with 9 bases lying between them. This CDR3 contains 16 residues. Germline CDR1 reads MNHEY; CDR2 reads SVGAGI. CDR3 sequence (DNA): TGTGCCAGCAGTTACTGGCAGGGCGCTGGGGCCAACGTCCTGACTTTC. This gives the protein CASSYWQGAGANVLTF.

The chain has TRBV29-1 and TRBJ1-2, with TRBD1 as a possible D gene (5 bases). The germline V gene has CDR1 SQVTM and CDR2 ANQGSEA. This CDR3 has 13 amino acids. With 4 bases removed from V and 0 bases from J, the gap between germline ends came to 9 bases. The CDR3 is CSVAEGPNYGYTF. Written as DNA, the CDR3 is TGCAGCGTTGCTGAGGGACCTAACTATGGCTACACCTTC.

This clone has a handful of counts. J is TRBJ1-5 and V is TRBV7-9; D not resolved. The ends were cut back, 1 base at V and 1 base at J, with 8 bases in the middle. Germline V CDR1 and CDR2: SEHNR, FQNEAQ (reference sequence). The CDR3 is 15 amino acids. The chain's CDR3 is CASSLGEASNQPQHF. As DNA, the CDR3 is TGTGCCAGCAGCTTAGGGGAGGCAAGCAATCAGCCCCAGCATTTT. The entire variable domain, with the rest obtained from reference TRBV7-9 and TRBJ1-5, is as follows: DTGVSQNPRHKITKRGQNVTFRCDPISEHNRLYWYRQTLGQGPEFLTYFQNEAQLEKSRLLSDRFSAERPKGSFSTLEIQRTEQGDSAMYLCASSLGEASNQPQHFGDGTRLSIL.

The CDR3 loop reads CASSDDQSYYGYTF. CDR3 DNA sequence: TGTGCCAGCAGTGACGATCAGAGCTACTATGGCTACACCTTC. The rearrangement joins TRBV2 to TRBJ1-2; D remains ambiguous. Germline values: CDR1 SNHLY, CDR2 FYNNEI. The CDR3 runs 14 residues. Trimming took off 3 bases at V and 3 bases at J, with 11 bases between the two ends.

The chain has TRBV5-1 and TRBJ1-6, with 9 bases aligning to TRBD1. The CDR3 runs 15 residues. Germline V lookup: CDR1 SGHRS, CDR2 YFSETQ. J gave up 10 bases and V 4 bases, and 9 bases lay outside the gene matches. The CDR3 loop is CASSVGQGSRSPLHF. CDR3 sequence (DNA): TGCGCCAGCAGCGTTGGACAGGGGAGTCGATCACCCCTCCACTTT.

This clone was detected only a few times. V is TRBV4-1 and J is TRBJ1-3, with 7 bases matching TRBD1. CDR3 length equals 18 residues. The ends lost 3 bases at V and 0 bases at J; junction bases unmatched: 11. Germline V gene lookup returns CDR1 MGHRA and CDR2 YSYEKL. The CDR3 spells CASSQGSLGGDSGNTIYF. The CDR3 DNA follows: TGCGCCAGCAGCCAGGGCAGTCTAGGGGGCGACTCTGGAAACACCATATATTTT.

The gene calls are TRBV18 and TRBJ2-2, with D unresolved. V lost 4 bases to trimming and J lost 1 base, with 4 bases between them. Germline V CDR1 and CDR2: KGHSH, LQKENI. The CDR3 has 13 amino acids. The CDR3 nucleotides are TGTGCCAGCTCACAGGAGAACACCGGGGAGCTGTTTTTT. Encoded protein: CASSQENTGELFF. Combining the CDR3 with reference TRBV18 and TRBJ2-2 gives the whole variable domain NAGVMQNPRHLVRRRGQEARLRCSPMKGHSHVYWYRQLPEEGLKFMVYLQKENIIDESGMPKERFSAEFPKEGPSILRIQQVVRGDSAAYFCASSQENTGELFFGEGSRLTVL.

In this sample, this clone turned up many times. V and J are TRBV19 and TRBJ1-4; maybe TRBD1 (6 bases). The germline gives CDR1 LNHDA, CDR2 SQIVND (reference sequence). This CDR3 has 18 amino acids. V shed 2 bases and J shed 0 bases, with 16 bases lying between them. CDR3 coding DNA: TGTGCCAGTAGTATAAGGGGTGGACAGTATCCAACTAATGAAAAACTGTTTTTT. This encodes CASSIRGGQYPTNEKLFF. The full variable domain, its missing parts supplied by reference TRBV19 and TRBJ1-4, is DGGITQSPKYLFRKEGQNVTLSCEQNLNHDAMYWYRQDPGQGLRLIYYSQIVNDFQKGDIAEGYSVSREKKESFPLTVTSAQKNPTAFYLCASSIRGGQYPTNEKLFFGSGTQLSVL.

The chain has TRBV6-1 and TRBJ1-5, with D perhaps TRBD1 (5 bases). This CDR3 has 14 residues. Germline CDR1 and CDR2: MNHNS and SASEGT. Trimming left V 2 bases short and J 3 bases short, with 8 bases between. The CDR3 nucleotides read TGTGCCAGCAGTGAACGAGGGGCCAATCAGCCCCAGCATTTT. This encodes CASSERGANQPQHF.